One and the same sample provided the 14 T cell receptor beta chains below, sequenced in a study of blood T cell repertoires in COVID-19. The protocol was immunoSEQ multiplex PCR, while the TCRdb copy is restricted to in-frame clones and leaves out a portion. The sample includes about 200,000 clones, 85% of them seen just once. The specimen was peripheral blood. The receptors shown here come from a person between 70 and 80 years old with COVID-19, enrolled during active disease.

This sequence joins TRBV6-6 and TRBJ1-1; D gene ambiguous. The ends were cut back, 5 bases at V and 0 bases at J, with 10 bases in the middle. The CDR3 is 14 residues long. Germline CDR1 reads MNHNY; CDR2 reads SVGAGI (reference sequence). The CDR3 sequence is CASSPRAMNTEAFF. DNA of the CDR3: TGTGCCAGCAGTCCGAGGGCCATGAACACTGAAGCTTTCTTT.

This chain uses TRBV7-3 with TRBJ2-3; TRBD2 matches at 11 bases. The length of the CDR3 is 16 residues. Germline-derived CDR1 and CDR2 are SGHTA and FQGTGA. V dropped 4 bases and J dropped 4; count of bases not matched to a gene: 7. This chain's CDR3 is CASSSGLAGGSDTQYF. CDR3 DNA: TGTGCCAGCAGCTCGGGGCTAGCGGGGGGCTCAGATACGCAGTATTTT.

The CDR3, as DNA: TGTGCCAGCTTAGACAGGGGCAATCAGCCCCAGCATTTT. Translation gives CASLDRGNQPQHF. The chain uses TRBV28 and TRBJ1-5, with TRBD1 matching 7 bases. This CDR3 is 13 amino acids long. Trimming removed 8 bases from V and 2 bases from J; junction bases left unmatched: 3. Germline-derived CDR1 and CDR2 are MDHEN and SYDVKM.

This sequence joins TRBV3-1 (or the pseudogene TRBV3-2) and TRBJ1-4; D is possibly TRBD1 (6 bases). V was trimmed by 1 base and J by 8 bases, leaving 14 bases between them. This CDR3 has 15 amino acids. Germline-derived CDR1 and CDR2 are LGHDT and YNNKEL (reference sequence). In DNA form, the CDR3 reads TGTGCCAGCAGCCAAGGGGGTACAGGGATGGAAAAACTGTTTTTT. The encoded protein is CASSQGGTGMEKLFF.

Here the CDR3 DNA reads TGTGCCAGTACGAGACGGGGTTCACGGAATGAGCAGTTCTTC. Its protein is CASTRRGSRNEQFF. The V gene is TRBV19, the J gene TRBJ2-1; D possibly corresponds to TRBD2 (5 bases). This CDR3 has 14 residues. The V end lost 7 bases, the J end lost 7 bases, and 17 bases lay between the germline ends. Germline CDR1 LNHDA, CDR2 SQIVND (reference sequence).

The V and J genes are TRBV4-1 and TRBJ2-2, with a weak D call TRBD2 (6 bases). Germline values: CDR1 MGHRA, CDR2 YSYEKL. V lost 6 bases to trimming and J lost 4 bases, with 15 bases between them. This CDR3 spans 15 amino acids. The CDR3 sequence is CASSRDSRPTGELFF. CDR3 DNA sequence: TGCGCCAGCAGTCGGGACTCCCGTCCCACCGGGGAGCTGTTTTTT.

Regarding this clone: Other DNA sequences in this sample translate to the same CDR3. The rearrangement links TRBV27 to TRBJ1-1, with a weak D call TRBD1 (6 bases). The CDR3 loop spans 15 amino acids. Deletions cut 3 bases from V and 0 bases from J, with 11 bases between. The germline CDR1 and CDR2 sequences are MNHEY and SMNVEV (reference sequence). The CDR3, as DNA: TGTGCCAGCAGTTTCGGAACAGGGCTGAACACTGAAGCTTTCTTT. Translated: CASSFGTGLNTEAFF.

The CDR3 DNA sequence: TGTGCCATCAGTGAAGCGGGAGGTGTTGAGCAGTTCTTC. It translates to CAISEAGGVEQFF. The rearrangement links TRBV10-3 to TRBJ2-1; 9 nucleotides align to TRBD2. Per germline, CDR1 ENHRY and CDR2 SYGVKD. V was pared by 3 bases and J by 9 bases, with 3 bases of the junction left unmatched. The length of the CDR3 is 13 residues.

This rearrangement joins TRBV5-4 to TRBJ2-7; no clear D. The germline V gene encodes CDR1 SGHNT and CDR2 YYREEE (reference sequence). V lost 3 bases, J lost 0 bases, and 16 bases lay in between. This CDR3 comprises 16 residues. CDR3 region: CASSSPDSPVSYEQYF. Written as DNA, the CDR3 is TGTGCCAGCAGCTCGCCCGACTCCCCGGTCTCCTACGAGCAGTACTTC.

V is TRBV12-3 or TRBV12-4 and J is TRBJ1-2, with D tentatively TRBD1 (6 bases). This CDR3 has 12 residues. The germline V and J ends were trimmed by 5 bases and 8 bases, with 12 bases remaining between them. This chain's CDR3 is CASSPGTLGYTF. In DNA, the CDR3 is TGTGCCAGCAGTCCCGGGACATTGGGCTACACCTTC.

This chain uses TRBV3-1 (or the pseudogene TRBV3-2) with TRBJ1-4; possible D gene TRBD1, 5 bases. The V end lost 1 base, the J end lost 7 bases, and 16 bases lay between the germline ends. The CDR3 is 16 amino acids. Germline lookup yields CDR1 LGHDT and CDR2 YNNKEL (reference sequence). The chain's CDR3 is CASSQVGGVSVEKLFF. The CDR3 DNA reads TGTGCCAGCAGCCAAGTAGGAGGGGTGTCGGTTGAAAAACTGTTTTTT.

V is TRBV18 and J is TRBJ1-4, with a tentative D call TRBD1 (5 bases). V gave up 2 bases and J gave up 8 bases, with 12 bases separating them. Germline CDR1 and CDR2: KGHSH and LQKENI. CDR3 size: 14 residues. The CDR3 spells CASSPTREGEKLFF. As DNA, the CDR3 is TGTGCCAGCTCACCAACGAGGGAGGGGGAAAAACTGTTTTTT.

This chain connects TRBV11-3 to TRBJ2-2, with 9 bases matching TRBD1. The CDR3 has 14 amino acids. V trimming: 4 bases; J trimming: 7 bases; junction bases outside the gene matches: 4. The V gene's germline CDR1 is SGHNT and CDR2 YENEEA. CDR3 DNA: TGTGCCAGCAGCTCCGGGACAGGGAGCGGGGAGCTGTTTTTT. Protein product: CASSSGTGSGELFF.

The table lists this clone with a few counts. The chain has TRBV5-6 and TRBJ1-2, with D hard to call. Trimming pared 0 bases from V and 6 bases from J, leaving 12 bases between. Germline lookup yields CDR1 SGHDT and CDR2 YYEEEE. The CDR3 totals 14 residues. CDR3: CASSLAGRQDGYTF. The CDR3 bases are TGTGCCAGCAGCTTGGCGGGGAGGCAGGATGGCTACACCTTC.